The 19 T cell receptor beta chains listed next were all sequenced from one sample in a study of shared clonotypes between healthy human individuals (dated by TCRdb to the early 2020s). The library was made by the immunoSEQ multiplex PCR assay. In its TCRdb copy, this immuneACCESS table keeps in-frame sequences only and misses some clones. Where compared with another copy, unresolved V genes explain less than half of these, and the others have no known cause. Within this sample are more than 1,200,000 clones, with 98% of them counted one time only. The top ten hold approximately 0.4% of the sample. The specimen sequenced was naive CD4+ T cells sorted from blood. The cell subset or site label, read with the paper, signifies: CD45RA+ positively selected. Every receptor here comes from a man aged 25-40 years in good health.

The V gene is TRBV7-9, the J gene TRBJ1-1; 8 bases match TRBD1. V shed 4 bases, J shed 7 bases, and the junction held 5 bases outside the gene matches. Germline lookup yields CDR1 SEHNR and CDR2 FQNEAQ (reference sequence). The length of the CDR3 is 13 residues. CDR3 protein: CASSWTGNVEAFF. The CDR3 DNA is TGTGCCAGCAGCTGGACAGGGAACGTTGAAGCTTTCTTT.

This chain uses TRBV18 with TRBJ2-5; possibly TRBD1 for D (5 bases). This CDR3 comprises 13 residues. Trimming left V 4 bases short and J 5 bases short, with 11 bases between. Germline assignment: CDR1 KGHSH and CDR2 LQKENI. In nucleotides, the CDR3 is TGTGCCAGCTCACAGGGGCTAGGGGAGACCCAGTACTTC. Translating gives CASSQGLGETQYF.

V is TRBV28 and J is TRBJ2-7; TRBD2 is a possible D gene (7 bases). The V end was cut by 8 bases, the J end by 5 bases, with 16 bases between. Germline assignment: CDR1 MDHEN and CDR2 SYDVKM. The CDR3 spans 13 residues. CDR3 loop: CASRGASRNEQYF. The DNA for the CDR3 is TGTGCCAGCCGGGGGGCCTCAAGGAACGAGCAGTACTTC.

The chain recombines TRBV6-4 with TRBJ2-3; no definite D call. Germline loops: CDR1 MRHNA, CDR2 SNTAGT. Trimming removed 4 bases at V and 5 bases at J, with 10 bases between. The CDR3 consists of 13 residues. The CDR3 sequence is CASSVEHGDTQYF. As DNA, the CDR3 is TGTGCCAGCAGTGTTGAGCACGGAGATACGCAGTATTTT.

CDR3 nucleotides: TGTGCCAGCTCATCCACAGAGGGGAGCACAGATACGCAGTATTTT. Translated, it gives CASSSTEGSTDTQYF. The rearrangement joins TRBV18 to TRBJ2-3; the D gene could be TRBD1 or TRBD2 (5 bases each). Looked up from germline, CDR1 is KGHSH and CDR2 is LQKENI. Trimming took 5 bases from V and 0 from J, leaving 12 bases between them. CDR3 length: 15 residues.

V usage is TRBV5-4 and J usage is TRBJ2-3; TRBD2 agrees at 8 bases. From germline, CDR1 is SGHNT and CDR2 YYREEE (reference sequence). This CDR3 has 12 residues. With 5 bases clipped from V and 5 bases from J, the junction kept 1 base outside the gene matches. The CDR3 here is CASRAGEDTQYF. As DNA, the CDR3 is TGTGCCAGCAGAGCGGGAGAAGATACGCAGTATTTT.

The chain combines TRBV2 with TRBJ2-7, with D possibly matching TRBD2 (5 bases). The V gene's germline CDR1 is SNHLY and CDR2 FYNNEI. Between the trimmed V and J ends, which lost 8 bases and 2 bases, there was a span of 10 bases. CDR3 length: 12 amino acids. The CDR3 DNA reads TGTGCCAGCGGGGAGACACCCTACGAGCAGTACTTC. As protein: CASGETPYEQYF.

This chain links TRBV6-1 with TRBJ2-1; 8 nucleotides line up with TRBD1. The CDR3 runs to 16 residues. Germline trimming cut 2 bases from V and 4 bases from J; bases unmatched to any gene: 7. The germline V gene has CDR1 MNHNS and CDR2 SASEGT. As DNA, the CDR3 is TGTGCCAGCAGTGAACGGGGACAGGATGTATACAATGAGCAGTTCTTC. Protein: CASSERGQDVYNEQFF.

CDR3 residues: CAIGAPGRGGELFF. The CDR3 DNA reads as TGTGCCATCGGGGCCCCAGGGCGAGGCGGGGAGCTGTTTTTT. The chain carries TRBV10-3 and TRBJ2-2, with D maybe TRBD1 (5 bases). V shed 8 bases and J shed 7 bases, with 17 bases lying between them. The CDR3 is made up of 14 amino acids. The germline V gene has CDR1 ENHRY and CDR2 SYGVKD.

The CDR3 DNA follows: TGTGCCAGCAGTTTTGTAACAGGGATAGGTGAAAAACTGTTTTTT. Encoded protein: CASSFVTGIGEKLFF. V gene TRBV28 combines with J gene TRBJ1-4; D may be TRBD1 (6 bases). This CDR3 has 15 residues. Trimming removed 3 bases at V and 7 bases at J, with 15 bases between. Germline V gene data show CDR1 as MDHEN and CDR2 as SYDVKM.

CDR3 DNA: TGTGCCAGCAGCTTAACGGTCGTGGAAGGGGGTACGCAGTATTTT. It translates to CASSLTVVEGGTQYF. The rearrangement joins TRBV7-3 to TRBJ2-3, with D tentatively TRBD1 (6 bases). The CDR3 loop spans 15 amino acids. Germline lookup yields CDR1 SGHTA and CDR2 FQGTGA. V was pared by 0 bases and J by 8 bases, with 15 bases between. The variable domain in full, completed from reference TRBV7-3 and TRBJ2-3, reads GAGVSQTPSNKVTEKGKYVELRCDPISGHTALYWYRQSLGQGPEFLIYFQGTGAADDSGLPNDRFFAVRPEGSVSTLKIQRTERGDSAVYLCASSLTVVEGGTQYFGPGTRLTVL.

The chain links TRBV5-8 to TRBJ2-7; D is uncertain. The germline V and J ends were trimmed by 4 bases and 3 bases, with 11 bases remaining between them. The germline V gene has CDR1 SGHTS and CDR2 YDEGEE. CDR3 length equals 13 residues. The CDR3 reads CASSHPLGYEQYF. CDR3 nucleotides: TGTGCCAGCAGCCACCCCTTAGGCTACGAGCAGTACTTC.

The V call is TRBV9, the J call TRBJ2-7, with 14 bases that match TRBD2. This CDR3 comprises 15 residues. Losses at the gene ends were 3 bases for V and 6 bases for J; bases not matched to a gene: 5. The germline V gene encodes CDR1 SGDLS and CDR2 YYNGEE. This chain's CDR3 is CASSGGLAGVSEQYF. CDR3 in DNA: TGTGCCAGCAGCGGGGGACTAGCGGGAGTCTCCGAGCAGTACTTC. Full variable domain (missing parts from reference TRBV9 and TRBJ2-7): DSGVTQTPKHLITATGQRVTLRCSPRSGDLSVYWYQQSLDQGLQFLIQYYNGEERAKGNILERFSAQQFPDLHSELNLSSLELGDSALYFCASSGGLAGVSEQYFGPGTRLTVT.

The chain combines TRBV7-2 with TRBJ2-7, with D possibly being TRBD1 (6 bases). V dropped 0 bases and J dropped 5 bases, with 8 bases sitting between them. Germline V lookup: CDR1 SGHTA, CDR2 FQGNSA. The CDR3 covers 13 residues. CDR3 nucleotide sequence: TGTGCCAGCAGCTTAGCCTCAGGGGACGAGCAGTACTTC. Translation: CASSLASGDEQYF.

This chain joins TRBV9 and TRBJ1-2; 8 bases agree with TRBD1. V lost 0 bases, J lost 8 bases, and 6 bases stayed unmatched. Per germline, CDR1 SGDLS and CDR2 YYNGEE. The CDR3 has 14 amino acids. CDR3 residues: CASSVATGAGGYTF. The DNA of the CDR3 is TGTGCCAGCAGCGTAGCGACAGGGGCGGGAGGCTACACCTTC.

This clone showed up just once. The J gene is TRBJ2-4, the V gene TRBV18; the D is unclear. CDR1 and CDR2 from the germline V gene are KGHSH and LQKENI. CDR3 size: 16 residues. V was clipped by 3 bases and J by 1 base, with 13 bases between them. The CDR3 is CASSPVETLAKNIQYF. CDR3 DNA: TGTGCCAGCTCACCCGTAGAGACACTTGCCAAAAACATTCAGTACTTC.

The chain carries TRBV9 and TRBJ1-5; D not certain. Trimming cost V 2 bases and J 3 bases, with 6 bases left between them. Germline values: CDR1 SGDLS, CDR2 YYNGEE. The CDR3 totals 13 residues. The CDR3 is CASSVGTNQPQHF. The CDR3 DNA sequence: TGTGCCAGCAGCGTGGGAACCAATCAGCCCCAGCATTTT. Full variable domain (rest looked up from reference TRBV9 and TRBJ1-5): DSGVTQTPKHLITATGQRVTLRCSPRSGDLSVYWYQQSLDQGLQFLIQYYNGEERAKGNILERFSAQQFPDLHSELNLSSLELGDSALYFCASSVGTNQPQHFGDGTRLSIL.

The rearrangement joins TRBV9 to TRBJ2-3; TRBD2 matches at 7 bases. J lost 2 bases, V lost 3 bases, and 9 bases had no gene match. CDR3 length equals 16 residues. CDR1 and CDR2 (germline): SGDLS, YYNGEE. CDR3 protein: CASSAGLAEVTDTQYF. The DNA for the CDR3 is TGTGCCAGCAGCGCTGGGCTAGCGGAGGTCACAGATACGCAGTATTTT.

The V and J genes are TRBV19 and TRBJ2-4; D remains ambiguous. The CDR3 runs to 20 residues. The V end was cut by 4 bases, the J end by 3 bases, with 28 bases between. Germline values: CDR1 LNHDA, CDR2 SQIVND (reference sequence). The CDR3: CASSSPYGFNRSDGKNIQYF. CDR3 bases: TGTGCCAGTAGTAGCCCTTATGGGTTCAACCGGTCAGATGGCAAAAACATTCAGTACTTC.